This T cell receptor beta chain was recorded in a study of T cell clonotyping in hematopoietic cell transplantation. Across the whole study: Cytoreduction preceded collection of pretransplant recipient samples. Study-wide results and limits: Few recipient clonotypes overlapped donors; over 95% were de novo at given depth.

Germline CDR1 reads MNHEY; CDR2 reads SMNVEV (reference sequence). This CDR3 spans 14 amino acids. V was clipped by 5 bases and J by 0 bases, with 8 bases between them. Measured with immunoSEQ multiplex PCR; TCRdb has only the in-frame clones, and not every one. The repertoire holds approximately 44,000 clones, with approximately 81% as singletons. As concerns this clone: Its antigen remains unknown.

The time point denotes: recipient sample about 28 days before transplant, after cytoreduction. The sequences come from peripheral blood mononuclear cells, collected before stem cell transplant. The chain carries TRBV27 and TRBJ1-5, with D maybe TRBD1 (6 bases). This clonotype was obtained from a man between 60 and 75 years old with acute myeloid leukemia. Some clones in this sample may be carry-over from other donors' samples. CDR3 residues: CASSNRASNQPQHF. The DNA for the CDR3 is TGTGCCAGCAGTAACAGGGCTAGCAATCAGCCCCAGCATTTT.